This passage covers 26 T cell receptor beta chains from one sample sequenced in a study of blood T cell repertoires in COVID-19. Profiled with immunoSEQ multiplex PCR; TCRdb holds only in-frame clones, not every one. The sample holds tens of thousands of clones, about nine tenths seen once. Sequenced input: peripheral blood. The receptors were gathered from a human donor in a cohort sampled during active COVID-19.

The chain uses TRBV2 and TRBJ1-1; D is undetermined. The CDR3 contains 12 residues. Per the germline V gene, CDR1 is SNHLY and CDR2 is FYNNEI. V was shortened by 3 bases and J by 7 bases, with 9 bases between the two germline ends. Written as DNA, the CDR3 is TGTGCCAGCAGTGACCGCAGATATGAAGCTTTCTTT. This translates into CASSDRRYEAFF.

The rearrangement links TRBV3-1 (or the pseudogene TRBV3-2) to TRBJ2-1; tentatively, D is TRBD1 (6 bases). In germline, CDR1 is LGHDT, CDR2 YNNKEL (reference sequence). Deletions cut 0 bases from V and 11 bases from J, with 11 bases between. CDR3 length: 13 amino acids. CDR3 in DNA: TGTGCCAGCAGCCAAGAAGGGGGTATACAGCAGTTCTTC. This encodes CASSQEGGIQQFF.

The V call is TRBV24-1, the J call TRBJ2-1; 10 bases line up with TRBD1. V trimming: 5 bases; J trimming: 9 bases; junction bases outside the gene matches: 3. CDR3 length: 13 residues. Germline CDR1 is KGHDR and CDR2 is SFDVKD. The CDR3 nucleotides are TGTGCCACCAGTGTGACAGGGGGCGGTGAGCAGTTCTTC. Translated: CATSVTGGGEQFF.

The rearrangement uses TRBV7-6 and TRBJ1-1; a weak D match, TRBD1 (5 bases). Germline V lookup: CDR1 SGHVS, CDR2 FNYEAQ. The CDR3 loop spans 12 amino acids. With 2 bases removed from V and 6 bases from J, the gap between germline ends came to 7 bases. CDR3 nucleotides: TGTGCCAGCAGCTTACGGGGGGCTGAAGCTTTCTTT. Its translation is CASSLRGAEAFF.

This chain links TRBV6-5 with TRBJ2-7; D is uncertain. The CDR3 length is 12 residues. V lost 6 bases to trimming and J lost 2 bases, with 8 bases between them. Germline V gene lookup returns CDR1 MNHEY and CDR2 SVGAGI. The CDR3 spells CASRQSAYEQYF. The CDR3 DNA follows: TGTGCCAGCAGACAGTCGGCCTACGAGCAGTACTTC.

The rearrangement joins TRBV30 to TRBJ1-3; D unresolved. Germline-derived CDR1 and CDR2 are GTSNPN and SVGIG (reference sequence). Trimming cost V 2 bases and J 4 bases, with 9 bases left between them. The CDR3 runs 13 residues. The DNA of the CDR3 is TGTGCCTGGAGTATGGCGGGCGGAAACACCATATATTTT. Residues: CAWSMAGGNTIYF.

The chain recombines TRBV7-2 with TRBJ2-1, with 9 bases aligning to TRBD1. Trimming removed 5 bases from V and 6 bases from J; junction bases left unmatched: 2. In germline, CDR1 is SGHTA, CDR2 FQGNSA. The CDR3 totals 13 residues. The CDR3 loop is CASSEDRGNEQFF. CDR3 sequence (DNA): TGTGCCAGCAGCGAGGACAGGGGCAATGAGCAGTTCTTC.

The chain uses TRBV4-1 and TRBJ1-5, with TRBD1 identical over 7 bases. CDR3 length: 15 amino acids. The junction had 2 bases not matched to a gene; V was cut back by 3 bases and J by 0 bases. The germline V gene has CDR1 MGHRA and CDR2 YSYEKL. The CDR3 sequence is CASSQTGTSNQPQHF. The CDR3 DNA is TGCGCCAGCAGCCAGACAGGGACTAGCAATCAGCCCCAGCATTTT.

The rearrangement uses TRBV18 and TRBJ1-5, with D tentatively TRBD1 (5 bases). Deletions cut 1 base from V and 6 bases from J, with 13 bases between. Germline CDR1 is KGHSH and CDR2 is LQKENI. There are 15 residues in the CDR3. CDR3 DNA sequence: TGTGCCAGCTCACCACAGGAGGGGATGATTCAGCCCCAGCATTTT. It specifies CASSPQEGMIQPQHF. The complete variable domain, with remaining parts taken from reference TRBV18 and TRBJ1-5, reads NAGVMQNPRHLVRRRGQEARLRCSPMKGHSHVYWYRQLPEEGLKFMVYLQKENIIDESGMPKERFSAEFPKEGPSILRIQQVVRGDSAAYFCASSPQEGMIQPQHFGDGTRLSIL.

V and J are TRBV5-4 and TRBJ2-7; possible D gene TRBD2, 6 bases. Looked up from germline, CDR1 is SGHNT and CDR2 is YYREEE (reference sequence). The CDR3 length is 14 residues. V lost 4 bases, J lost 6 bases, and 17 bases lay in between. CDR3 sequence reads: CASSAGTAPLEQYF. Here the CDR3 DNA reads TGTGCCAGCAGCGCCGGGACTGCACCTCTCGAGCAGTACTTC.

The chain couples TRBV11-2 to TRBJ2-3; 14 bases agree with TRBD2. V was pared by 5 bases and J by 11 bases, with 9 bases of the junction left unmatched. The CDR3 is made up of 15 amino acids. Germline CDR1 is SGHAT and CDR2 is FQNNGV. CDR3 nucleotides: TGTGCCAGCAGCCCGACTAGCGGGGGGGTTTTCGGGCAGTATTTT. It is translated as CASSPTSGGVFGQYF. The entire variable domain, with the rest obtained from reference TRBV11-2 and TRBJ2-3, is as follows: EAGVAQSPRYKIIEKRQSVAFWCNPISGHATLYWYQQILGQGPKLLIQFQNNGVVDDSQLPKDRFSAERLKGVDSTLKIQPAKLEDSAVYLCASSPTSGGVFGQYFGPGTRLTVL.

J is TRBJ2-7 and V is TRBV21-1; the table's D call, TRBD2, was not checked against the DNA. TRBV21-1 constitutes a pseudogene. The CDR3 length is 15 residues. The CDR3 nucleotides are TGTGCCAGCAGCAAAAGCGGGGACTTATTTTACGAGCAGTACTTC. It specifies CASSKSGDLFYEQYF.

This chain connects TRBV7-9 to TRBJ1-2; possible D gene TRBD1, 6 bases. The germline V gene has CDR1 SEHNR and CDR2 FQNEAQ (reference sequence). V lost 5 bases to trimming and J lost 8 bases, with 21 bases between them. This CDR3 is built from 15 residues. CDR3 DNA sequence: TGTGCCAGCAGCCCAGGGGCCGGCATTGGTAAGGGCTACACCTTC. As protein: CASSPGAGIGKGYTF.

The V and J genes are TRBV10-2 and TRBJ1-5; no clear D gene. Germline assignment: CDR1 WSHSY and CDR2 SAAADI. The CDR3 extends over 14 amino acids. V gave up 4 bases and J gave up 0 bases, with 7 bases separating them. The CDR3 region is CASSAGYSNQPQHF. The CDR3 DNA reads TGCGCCAGCAGTGCCGGTTATAGCAATCAGCCCCAGCATTTT.

This clone was detected a few times. V gene TRBV12-3 or TRBV12-4 combines with J gene TRBJ2-3, with unresolved D. Trimming stripped 7 bases from V and 7 bases from J, with 15 bases between. This CDR3 has 13 amino acids. DNA for the CDR3: TGTGCCAGCACCTTGGGCTCAAGCAATACGCAGTATTTT. Protein: CASTLGSSNTQYF.

The chain joins TRBV6-5 to TRBJ1-6, with 7 bases fitting TRBD1. Germline CDR1 reads MNHEY; CDR2 reads SVGAGI. The CDR3 has 15 amino acids. V trimming: 0 bases; J trimming: 10 bases; junction bases outside the gene matches: 6. The CDR3 protein is CASSYSGTDLSPLHF. The CDR3 nucleotides are TGTGCCAGCAGTTACTCCGGGACAGATCTATCACCCCTCCACTTT.

The chain couples TRBV27 to TRBJ2-7; 11 bases are a match to TRBD2. CDR3 length: 15 residues. The V segment lost 7 bases and the J segment 5 bases; nucleotides outside the gene matches: 10. Germline loops: CDR1 MNHEY, CDR2 SMNVEV (reference sequence). This CDR3 reads CASTEGTSGSNEQYF. In DNA, the CDR3 is TGTGCCAGCACCGAGGGGACTAGCGGTTCCAACGAGCAGTACTTC.

This clone was seen just once. The gene calls are TRBV5-1 and TRBJ2-3; 14 bases are a match to TRBD2. CDR3 size: 17 residues. V shed 3 bases, J shed 2 bases, and the junction held 5 bases outside the gene matches. The V gene's germline CDR1 is SGHRS and CDR2 YFSETQ. In DNA, the CDR3 is TGCGCCAGCAGCTCGGGGACTAGCGGGGGTCACACAGATACGCAGTATTTT. Protein sequence: CASSSGTSGGHTDTQYF.

The rearrangement joins TRBV7-9 to TRBJ1-4; 8 positions match TRBD1. This CDR3 is built from 13 residues. The ends lost 5 bases at V and 6 bases at J; junction bases unmatched: 2. Per the germline V gene, CDR1 is SEHNR and CDR2 is FQNEAQ (reference sequence). The CDR3 DNA is TGTGCCAGCAGCCCACAGGGGGATGAAAAACTGTTTTTT. Protein sequence: CASSPQGDEKLFF.

The V gene is TRBV6-5, the J gene TRBJ2-3, with a possible D match to TRBD2 (5 bases). This CDR3 region has 15 residues. CDR1 is MNHEY and CDR2 is SVGAGI in the germline V gene. V was shortened by 7 bases and J by 1 base, with 15 bases between the two germline ends. The CDR3 nucleotides are TGTGCCAGCAAGAGAGGGCTCTGGGGCACAGATACGCAGTATTTT. It translates to CASKRGLWGTDTQYF.

The gene calls are TRBV7-8 and TRBJ1-5; D call uncertain. Germline V lookup: CDR1 SGHVS, CDR2 FQNEAQ. The CDR3 is made up of 13 amino acids. The V end lost 0 bases, the J end lost 12 bases, and 12 bases lay between the germline ends. The CDR3 is CASSLAHGELQHF. CDR3 bases: TGTGCCAGCAGCTTAGCCCATGGGGAGCTCCAGCATTTT.

The rearrangement uses TRBV4-3 and TRBJ1-5, with a tentative D call TRBD1 (6 bases). Trimming left V 0 bases short and J 4 bases short, with 13 bases between. The germline V gene encodes CDR1 LGHNA and CDR2 YSLEER. This CDR3 is 16 amino acids long. The CDR3 is CASSQDRTVMNQPQHF. The DNA for the CDR3 is TGCGCCAGCAGCCAAGATCGGACAGTCATGAATCAGCCCCAGCATTTT.

J is TRBJ2-1 and V is TRBV18; 12 bases map to TRBD2. Germline V gene lookup returns CDR1 KGHSH and CDR2 LQKENI. The V gene end was trimmed by 2 bases and the J gene end by 7 bases; junction bases not matched to a gene: 6. The CDR3 consists of 16 residues. CDR3 sequence (DNA): TGTGCCAGCTCACCAAAATCTAGCGGGGGGGCTAATGAGCAGTTCTTC. Amino acid sequence: CASSPKSSGGANEQFF. Complete variable domain (other parts from reference TRBV18 and TRBJ2-1): NAGVMQNPRHLVRRRGQEARLRCSPMKGHSHVYWYRQLPEEGLKFMVYLQKENIIDESGMPKERFSAEFPKEGPSILRIQQVVRGDSAAYFCASSPKSSGGANEQFFGPGTRLTVL.

The chain employs TRBV12-5 and TRBJ2-2, with D possibly being TRBD1 (6 bases). This CDR3 is 14 amino acids long. From germline, CDR1 is LGHNT and CDR2 FRNRAP. Trimming shortened V by 6 bases and J by 6 bases, and 14 bases separated the two germline ends. The chain's CDR3 is CASGSSGVAGELFF. CDR3 DNA: TGTGCTAGTGGATCCTCAGGGGTCGCCGGGGAGCTGTTTTTT.

V and J are TRBV6-2 or TRBV6-3 and TRBJ1-5, with D perhaps matching TRBD1 (6 bases). Trimming removed 5 bases from V and 1 base from J, with 21 bases in between. The germline V gene encodes CDR1 MNHEY and CDR2 SVGEGT. The CDR3 runs 18 residues. The CDR3 spells CASSVPGGGGISNQPQHF. DNA of the CDR3: TGTGCCAGCAGTGTCCCGGGAGGGGGGGGTATAAGCAATCAGCCCCAGCATTTT.

CDR3 DNA sequence: TGTGCCAGCAGCCCCGCGGGGGGCGGTAATGAAAAACTGTTTTTT. Translation: CASSPAGGGNEKLFF. This chain connects TRBV5-4 to TRBJ1-4, with D possibly being TRBD1 (6 bases). The V gene's germline CDR1 is SGHNT and CDR2 YYREEE (reference sequence). V was cut by 4 bases and J by 4 bases, with 14 bases left in between. The CDR3 runs 15 residues. The full variable domain, in which reference TRBV5-4 and TRBJ1-4 provide the parts outside the CDR3, is ETGVTQSPTHLIKTRGQQVTLRCSSQSGHNTVSWYQQALGQGPQFIFQYYREEENGRGNFPPRFSGLQFPNYSSELNVNALELDDSALYLCASSPAGGGNEKLFFGSGTQLSVL.